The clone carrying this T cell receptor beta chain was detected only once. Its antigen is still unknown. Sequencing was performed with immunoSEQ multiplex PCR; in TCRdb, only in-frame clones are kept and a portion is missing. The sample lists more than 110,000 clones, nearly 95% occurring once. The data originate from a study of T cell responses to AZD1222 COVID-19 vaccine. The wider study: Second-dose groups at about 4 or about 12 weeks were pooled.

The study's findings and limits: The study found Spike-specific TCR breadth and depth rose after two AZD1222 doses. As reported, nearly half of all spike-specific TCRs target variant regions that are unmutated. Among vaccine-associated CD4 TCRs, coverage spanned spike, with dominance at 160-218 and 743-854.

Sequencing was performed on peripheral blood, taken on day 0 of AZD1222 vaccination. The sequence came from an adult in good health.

CDR3 region: CASSTGQAFTDTQYF. DNA of the CDR3: TGTGCCAGCAGCACCGGACAGGCCTTCACAGATACGCAGTATTTT. J is TRBJ2-3 and V is TRBV11-3; 7 bases agree with TRBD1. This CDR3 has 15 amino acids. The trim removed 5 bases at V and 2 bases at J, leaving 7 bases unmatched. Germline V gene sequence: CDR1 SGHNT, CDR2 YENEEA.